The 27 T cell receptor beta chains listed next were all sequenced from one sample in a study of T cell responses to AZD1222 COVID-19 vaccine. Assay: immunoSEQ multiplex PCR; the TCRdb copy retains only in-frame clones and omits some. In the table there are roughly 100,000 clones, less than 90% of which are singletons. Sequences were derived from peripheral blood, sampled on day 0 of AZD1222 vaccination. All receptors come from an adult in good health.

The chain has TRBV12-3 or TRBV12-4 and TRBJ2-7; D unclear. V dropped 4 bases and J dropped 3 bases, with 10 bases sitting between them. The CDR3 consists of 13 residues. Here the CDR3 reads CASSSPPLYEQYF. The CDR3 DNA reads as TGTGCCAGCAGTTCACCCCCACTCTACGAGCAGTACTTC.

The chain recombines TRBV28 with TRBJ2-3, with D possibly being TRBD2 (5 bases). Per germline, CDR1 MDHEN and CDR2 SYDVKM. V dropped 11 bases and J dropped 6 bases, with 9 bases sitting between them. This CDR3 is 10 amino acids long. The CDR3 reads CAGIADTQYF. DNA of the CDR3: TGTGCCGGAATAGCGGATACGCAGTATTTT.

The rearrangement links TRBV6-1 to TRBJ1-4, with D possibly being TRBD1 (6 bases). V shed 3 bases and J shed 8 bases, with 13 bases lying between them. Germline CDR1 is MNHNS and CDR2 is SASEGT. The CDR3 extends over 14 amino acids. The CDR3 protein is CASSDGQGPEKLFF. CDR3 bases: TGTGCCAGCAGTGACGGGCAGGGGCCCGAAAAACTGTTTTTT.

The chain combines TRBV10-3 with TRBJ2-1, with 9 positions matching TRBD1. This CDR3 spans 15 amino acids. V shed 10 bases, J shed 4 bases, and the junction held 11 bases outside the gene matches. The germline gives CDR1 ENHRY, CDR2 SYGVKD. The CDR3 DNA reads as TGTGCCACCAACGACCGGGACAGGGAGTACAATGAGCAGTTCTTC. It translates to CATNDRDREYNEQFF.

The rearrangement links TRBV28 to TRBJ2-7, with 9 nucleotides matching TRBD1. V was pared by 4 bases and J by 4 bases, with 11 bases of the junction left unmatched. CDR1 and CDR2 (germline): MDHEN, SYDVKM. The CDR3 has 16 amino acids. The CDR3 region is CASSSIPGQGMYEQYF. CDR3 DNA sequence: TGTGCCAGCAGTTCGATCCCGGGACAGGGAATGTACGAGCAGTACTTC. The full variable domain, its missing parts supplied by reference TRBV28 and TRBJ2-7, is DVKVTQSSRYLVKRTGEKVFLECVQDMDHENMFWYRQDPGLGLRLIYFSYDVKMKEKGDIPEGYSVSREKKERFSLILESASTNQTSMYLCASSSIPGQGMYEQYFGPGTRLTVT.

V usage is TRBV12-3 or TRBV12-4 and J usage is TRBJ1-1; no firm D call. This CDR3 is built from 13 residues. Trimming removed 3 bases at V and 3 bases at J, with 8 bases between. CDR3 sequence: CASSFKADTEAFF. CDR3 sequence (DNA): TGTGCCAGCAGTTTTAAGGCTGACACTGAAGCTTTCTTT.

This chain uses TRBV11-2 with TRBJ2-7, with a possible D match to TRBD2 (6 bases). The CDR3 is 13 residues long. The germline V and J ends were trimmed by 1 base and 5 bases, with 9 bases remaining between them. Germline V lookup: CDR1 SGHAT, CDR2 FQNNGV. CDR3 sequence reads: CASSLGWGDEQYF. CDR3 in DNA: TGTGCCAGCAGCTTAGGCTGGGGGGACGAGCAGTACTTC.

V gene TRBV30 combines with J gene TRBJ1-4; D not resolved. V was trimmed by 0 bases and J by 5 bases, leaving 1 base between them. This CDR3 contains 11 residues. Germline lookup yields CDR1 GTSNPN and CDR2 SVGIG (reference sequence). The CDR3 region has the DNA TGTGCCTGGAGTGTAAATGAAAAACTGTTTTTT. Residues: CAWSVNEKLFF.

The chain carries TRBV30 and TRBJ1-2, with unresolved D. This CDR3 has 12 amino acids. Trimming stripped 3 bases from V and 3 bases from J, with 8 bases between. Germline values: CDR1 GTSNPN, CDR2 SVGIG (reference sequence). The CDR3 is CAWRLPHYGYTF. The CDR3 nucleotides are TGTGCCTGGAGGCTCCCCCACTATGGCTACACCTTC.

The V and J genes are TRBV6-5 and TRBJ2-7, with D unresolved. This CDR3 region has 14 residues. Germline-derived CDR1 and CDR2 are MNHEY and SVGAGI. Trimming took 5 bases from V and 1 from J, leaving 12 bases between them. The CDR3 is CASSHQSTSYEQYF. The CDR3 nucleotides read TGTGCCAGCAGTCACCAATCGACGTCCTACGAGCAGTACTTC.

The CDR3 sequence: CATSRDLGRPVYGYTF. The DNA for the CDR3 is TGTGCCACCAGCAGAGATCTAGGGAGACCTGTCTATGGCTACACCTTC. The gene calls are TRBV15 and TRBJ1-2; D unresolved. V shed 0 bases and J shed 4 bases, with 15 bases lying between them. Germline CDR1 LNHNV, CDR2 YYDKDF (reference sequence). The CDR3 spans 16 residues.

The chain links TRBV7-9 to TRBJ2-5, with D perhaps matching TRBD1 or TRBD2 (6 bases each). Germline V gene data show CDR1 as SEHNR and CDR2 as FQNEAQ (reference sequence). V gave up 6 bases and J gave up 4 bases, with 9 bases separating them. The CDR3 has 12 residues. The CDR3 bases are TGTGCCAGCAGAGGAGGGGGAGAGACCCAGTACTTC. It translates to CASRGGGETQYF.

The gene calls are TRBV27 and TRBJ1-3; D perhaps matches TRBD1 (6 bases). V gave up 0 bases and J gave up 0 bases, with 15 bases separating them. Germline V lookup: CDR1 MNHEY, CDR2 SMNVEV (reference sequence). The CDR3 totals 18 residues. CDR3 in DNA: TGTGCCAGCAGTTTATCGGCAGGGGCCGCATACTCTGGAAACACCATATATTTT. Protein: CASSLSAGAAYSGNTIYF.

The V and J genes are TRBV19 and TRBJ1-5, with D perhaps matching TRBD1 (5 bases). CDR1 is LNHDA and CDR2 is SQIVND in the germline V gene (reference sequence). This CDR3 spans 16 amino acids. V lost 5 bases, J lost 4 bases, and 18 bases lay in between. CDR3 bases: TGTGCCAGTAGTCAGGGTTTCGGAGGCGGGAATCAGCCCCAGCATTTT. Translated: CASSQGFGGGNQPQHF. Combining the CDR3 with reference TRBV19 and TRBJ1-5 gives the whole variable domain DGGITQSPKYLFRKEGQNVTLSCEQNLNHDAMYWYRQDPGQGLRLIYYSQIVNDFQKGDIAEGYSVSREKKESFPLTVTSAQKNPTAFYLCASSQGFGGGNQPQHFGDGTRLSIL.

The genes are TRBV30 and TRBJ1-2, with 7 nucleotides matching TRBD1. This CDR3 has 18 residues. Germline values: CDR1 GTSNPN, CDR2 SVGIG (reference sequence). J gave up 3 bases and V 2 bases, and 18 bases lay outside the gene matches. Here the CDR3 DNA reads TGTGCCTGGAGTCACTCCAAGGGAGGGGGCGTAACGGACTATGGCTACACCTTC. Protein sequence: CAWSHSKGGGVTDYGYTF.

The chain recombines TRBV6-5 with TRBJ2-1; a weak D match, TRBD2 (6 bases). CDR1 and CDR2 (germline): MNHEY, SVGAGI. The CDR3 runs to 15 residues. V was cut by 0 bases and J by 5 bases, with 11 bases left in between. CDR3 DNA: TGTGCCAGCAGTTACTCGGAGGGGCGCCACAATGAGCAGTTCTTC. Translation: CASSYSEGRHNEQFF.

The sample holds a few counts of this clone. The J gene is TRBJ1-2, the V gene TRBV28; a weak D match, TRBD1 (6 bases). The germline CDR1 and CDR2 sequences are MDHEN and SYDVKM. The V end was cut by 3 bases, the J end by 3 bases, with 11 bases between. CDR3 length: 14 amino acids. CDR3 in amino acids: CASSFSDRYYGYTF. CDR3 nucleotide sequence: TGTGCCAGCAGTTTTTCCGACAGGTACTATGGCTACACCTTC.

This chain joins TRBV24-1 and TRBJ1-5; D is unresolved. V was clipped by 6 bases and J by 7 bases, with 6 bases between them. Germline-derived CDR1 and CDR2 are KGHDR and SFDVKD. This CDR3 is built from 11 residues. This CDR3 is CATSLRQPQHF. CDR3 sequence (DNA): TGTGCCACCAGTCTGAGACAGCCCCAGCATTTT.

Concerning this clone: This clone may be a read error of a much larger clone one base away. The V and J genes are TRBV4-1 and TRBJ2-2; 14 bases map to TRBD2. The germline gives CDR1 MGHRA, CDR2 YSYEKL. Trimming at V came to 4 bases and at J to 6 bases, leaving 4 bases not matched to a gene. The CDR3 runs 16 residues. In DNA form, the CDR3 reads TGCGCCAGCAGCCTATTGACTAGCGGGAGGGCCGGGGAGCTGTTTTTT. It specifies CASSLLTSGRAGELFF.

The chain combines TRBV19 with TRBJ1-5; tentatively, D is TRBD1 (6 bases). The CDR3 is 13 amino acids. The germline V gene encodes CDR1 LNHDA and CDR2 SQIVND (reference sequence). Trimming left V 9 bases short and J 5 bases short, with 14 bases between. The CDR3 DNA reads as TGTGCCAGCCTGGACAGTTTCGATCAGCCCCAGCATTTT. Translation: CASLDSFDQPQHF.

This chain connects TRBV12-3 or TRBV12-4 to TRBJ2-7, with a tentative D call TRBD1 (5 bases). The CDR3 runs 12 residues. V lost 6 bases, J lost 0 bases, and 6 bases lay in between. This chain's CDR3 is CASRDSSYEQYF. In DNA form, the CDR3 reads TGTGCCAGCAGAGACAGCTCCTACGAGCAGTACTTC.

In DNA, the CDR3 is TGTGCCAGCAGCGCCATTGGCGGGGGACAGGGGCGCGAAAAACTGTTTTTT. Its protein product is CASSAIGGGQGREKLFF. The genes are TRBV7-6 and TRBJ1-4; 10 bases are a match to TRBD1. Germline V gene data show CDR1 as SGHVS and CDR2 as FNYEAQ. The CDR3 has 17 residues. Trimming removed 5 bases from V and 8 bases from J; junction bases left unmatched: 14.

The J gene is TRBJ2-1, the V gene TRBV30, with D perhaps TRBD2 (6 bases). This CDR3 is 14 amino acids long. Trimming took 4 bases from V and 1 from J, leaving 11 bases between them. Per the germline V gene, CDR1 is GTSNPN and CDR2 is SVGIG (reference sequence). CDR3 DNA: TGTGCCTGGAATATGGGGGGTTCCTACAATGAGCAGTTCTTC. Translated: CAWNMGGSYNEQFF.

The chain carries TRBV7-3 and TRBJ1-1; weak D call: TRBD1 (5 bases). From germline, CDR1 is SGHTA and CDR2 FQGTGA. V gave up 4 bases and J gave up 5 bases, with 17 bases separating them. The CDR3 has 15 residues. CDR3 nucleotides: TGTGCCAGCAGCTCCACCGGGCGGAGGGGAACTGAAGCTTTCTTT. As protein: CASSSTGRRGTEAFF.

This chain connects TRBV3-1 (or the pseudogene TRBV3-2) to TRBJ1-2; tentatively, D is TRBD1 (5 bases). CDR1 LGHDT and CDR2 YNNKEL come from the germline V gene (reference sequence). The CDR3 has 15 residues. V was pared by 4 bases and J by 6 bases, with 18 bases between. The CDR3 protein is CASSLNRDFGDGYTF. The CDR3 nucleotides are TGTGCCAGCAGCCTTAACCGGGACTTTGGGGATGGCTACACCTTC.

As DNA, the CDR3 is TGTGCCACCACCGGTGAGGGGCTATACTCTGGAAACACCATATATTTT. Its protein is CATTGEGLYSGNTIYF. J is TRBJ1-3 and V is TRBV24-1, with TRBD1 as a possible D gene (5 bases). V lost 8 bases and J lost 0, with 16 bases in between. Germline V gene sequence: CDR1 KGHDR, CDR2 SFDVKD. The CDR3 has 16 amino acids.

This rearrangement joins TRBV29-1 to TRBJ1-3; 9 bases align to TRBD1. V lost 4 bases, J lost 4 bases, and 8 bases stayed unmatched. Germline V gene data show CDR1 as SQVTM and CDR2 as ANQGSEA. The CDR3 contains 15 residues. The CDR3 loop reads CSVAPRDRAGNTIYF. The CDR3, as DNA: TGCAGCGTTGCCCCCCGGGACAGGGCGGGAAACACCATATATTTT. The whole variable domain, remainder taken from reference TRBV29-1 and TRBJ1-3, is SAVISQKPSRDICQRGTSLTIQCQVDSQVTMMFWYRQQPGQSLTLIATANQGSEATYESGFVIDKFPISRPNLTFSTLTVSNMSPEDSSIYLCSVAPRDRAGNTIYFGEGSWLTVV.